This TCR beta chain was identified during a study of CD8 T cells in ankylosing spondylitis. Germline assignment: CDR1 SNHLY and CDR2 FYNNEI. J lost 4 bases, V lost 6 bases, and 3 bases had no gene match. The CDR3 has 14 residues. This clonotype was detected many times. MiXCR, run by TCRdb on the 5' RACE reads, gives a single entry per CDR3 protein. This table holds about 36,000 distinct CDR3 sequences, approximately 11% found once. The chain combines TRBV2 with TRBJ2-1; 10 bases match TRBD2. This clonotype was sampled from a male donor with ankylosing spondylitis. The sample consisted of synovial fluid, either unsorted or a sorted T cell fraction (not recorded which). The CDR3 protein is CASSLAGVYNEQFF. CDR3 DNA sequence: TGTGCCAGCAGCCTAGCGGGAGTATACAATGAGCAGTTCTTC.